The clone carrying this T cell receptor (beta chain) was picked up a small number of times. Its antigen is undetermined. The data were taken from a study of T cells after yellow fever vaccination. Study summary: Low-cell-number fractions underwent preparation using SMART-Seq v4 Ultra Low Input. Points from the study as a whole: Peaking faster, on day 5 versus 15, the secondary response was nonetheless weaker. In post-booster samples, most primary-vaccination clones reappeared (approximately 97% CD4, around 87% CD8).

The study made its TCR cDNA through 5'RACE template switching. That step introduced a universal primer site along with UMIs. In TCRdb, the 5' RACE reads were re-called with MiXCR into one record per CDR3 protein. The table shows hundreds of thousands of distinct CDR3 sequences, with less than 9.5% occurring only once. Trimming took 1 base from V and 2 from J, leaving 9 bases between them. CDR3 length equals 14 residues. Germline CDR1 DFQATT, CDR2 SNEGSKA (reference sequence). The source material was CD4+ T cells sorted from PBMCs, sampled 5 days after the yellow fever booster vaccination. The gene calls are TRBV20-1 and TRBJ1-5; D is unresolved. The TCR comes from a man in his late teens or twenties who received the YFV17D yellow fever vaccine. The CDR3 coding sequence is TGCAGTGCTAGAGCCTCGTTGGGCAATCAGCCCCAGCATTTT. Protein: CSARASLGNQPQHF.